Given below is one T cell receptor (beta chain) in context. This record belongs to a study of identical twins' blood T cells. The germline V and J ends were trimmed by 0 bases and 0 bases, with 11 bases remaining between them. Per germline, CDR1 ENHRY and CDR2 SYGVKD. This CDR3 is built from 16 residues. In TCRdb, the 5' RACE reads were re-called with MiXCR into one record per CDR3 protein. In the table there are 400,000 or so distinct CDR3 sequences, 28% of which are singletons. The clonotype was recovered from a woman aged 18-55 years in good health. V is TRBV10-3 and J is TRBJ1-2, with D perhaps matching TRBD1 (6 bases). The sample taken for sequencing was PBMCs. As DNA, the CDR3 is TGTGCCATCAGTGAGTCGACAGGCCTGGCTAACTATGGCTACACCTTC. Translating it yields CAISESTGLANYGYTF.